The clone carrying this T cell receptor beta chain was found many times. As yet, its antigen is unknown. The V end was cut by 3 bases, the J end by 8 bases, with 11 bases between. Germline CDR1 reads SNHLY; CDR2 reads FYNNEI. The CDR3 is 13 amino acids. These data belong to a study of T cells in Graves' hyperthyroidism and ophthalmopathy. Study-wide findings and caveats: Expanded thyroid clonotypes (above 0.001) were mostly also found in blood.

Amplified TCR beta CDR3 regions came from RNA transcripts. During a first-round RT-PCR of the TCR CDR3, the HTBI primer set was used. TCRdb used MiXCR to reprocess the multiplex PCR reads, holding one entry per CDR3 protein. The sample lists some 400,000 distinct CDR3 sequences, around an eighth occurring once. Hyperthyroidism patients were newly diagnosed, had disease duration under 2 months, and were aged 18 to 65 years. Based on clinical symptoms, serum thyroxine and TRAb, thyroid ultrasound and orbital computed tomography, diagnoses were reached. Material: blood. The source is a man aged 30-40 years with Graves' hyperthyroidism that later progressed to Graves' ophthalmopathy. This sequence joins TRBV2 and TRBJ2-1, with a possible D match to TRBD2 (6 bases). The CDR3 loop reads CASSEEGWHEQFF. In DNA form, the CDR3 reads TGTGCCAGCAGTGAGGAGGGCTGGCATGAGCAGTTCTTC.